The 17 T cell receptor beta chains listed next were all sequenced from one sample in a study of blood T cell repertoires in COVID-19. Measured with immunoSEQ multiplex PCR; TCRdb has only the in-frame clones, and not every one. This repertoire shows a few hundred thousand clones, 90% found once; its top ten account for roughly 16%. The sequenced material came from PBMCs or T cells enriched from blood (not recorded which). The receptors come from a man aged 25 to 45 who had been exposed to COVID-19.

Here the CDR3 DNA reads TGTGCCAGCAGCAACCCAAGGACAGGGTATAATTCACCCCTCCACTTT. It translates to CASSNPRTGYNSPLHF. The chain links TRBV5-8 to TRBJ1-6; 8 bases are shared with TRBD1. Per germline, CDR1 SGHTS and CDR2 YDEGEE. The V gene end was trimmed by 4 bases and the J gene end by 4 bases; junction bases not matched to a gene: 7. CDR3 length equals 16 residues. The whole variable domain, remainder taken from reference TRBV5-8 and TRBJ1-6, is EAGVTQSPTHLIKTRGQQATLRCSPISGHTSVYWYQQALGLGLQFLLWYDEGEERNRGNFPPRFSGRQFPNYSSELNVNALELEDSALYLCASSNPRTGYNSPLHFGNGTRLTVT.

A single count supports this clone. V and J are TRBV9 and TRBJ2-7; possibly TRBD1 for D (5 bases). V was shortened by 4 bases and J by 5 bases, with 19 bases between the two germline ends. Germline values: CDR1 SGDLS, CDR2 YYNGEE. The CDR3 has 15 amino acids. CDR3 in DNA: TGTGCCAGCAGCTCAGGGCAGGGTCATTACCACGAGCAGTACTTC. Its translation: CASSSGQGHYHEQYF. Combining the CDR3 with reference TRBV9 and TRBJ2-7 gives the whole variable domain DSGVTQTPKHLITATGQRVTLRCSPRSGDLSVYWYQQSLDQGLQFLIQYYNGEERAKGNILERFSAQQFPDLHSELNLSSLELGDSALYFCASSSGQGHYHEQYFGPGTRLTVT.

In its sample, this clone was seen once. The rearrangement uses TRBV27 and TRBJ2-7, with 9 bases matching TRBD2. After removal of 5 bases from V and 2 bases from J, the junction contained 4 bases not matched to a gene. Germline CDR1 is MNHEY and CDR2 is SMNVEV (reference sequence). This CDR3 is built from 14 residues. In DNA form, the CDR3 reads TGTGCCAGCAGTCTAGCGGGGAGGACCTACGAGCAGTACTTC. This sequence encodes CASSLAGRTYEQYF.

The chain has TRBV6-5 and TRBJ1-6; no firm D call. The germline V gene encodes CDR1 MNHEY and CDR2 SVGAGI. This CDR3 has 11 amino acids. Trimming shortened V by 10 bases and J by 9 bases, and 10 bases separated the two germline ends. In DNA form, the CDR3 reads TGTGCCACCCGTCTCGGTTCACCCCTCCACTTT. This encodes CATRLGSPLHF.

V is TRBV4-1 and J is TRBJ2-5, with D possibly matching TRBD2 (5 bases). The V end was cut by 1 base, the J end by 4 bases, with 16 bases between. The CDR3 runs 16 residues. In germline, CDR1 is MGHRA, CDR2 YSYEKL. The CDR3 DNA is TGCGCCAGCAGCCAAGGAAAGAACGGGGTTGGAGAGACCCAGTACTTC. Amino acids: CASSQGKNGVGETQYF.

The gene calls are TRBV5-5 and TRBJ1-2; unclear D gene. The CDR3 totals 15 residues. Trimming shortened V by 3 bases and J by 4 bases, and 16 bases separated the two germline ends. Germline loops: CDR1 SGHKS, CDR2 YYEKEE (reference sequence). The CDR3 here is CASSSPARRAYGYTF. CDR3 bases: TGTGCCAGCAGCTCCCCAGCTAGGAGGGCCTATGGCTACACCTTC.

V gene TRBV4-1 combines with J gene TRBJ2-2; TRBD1 matches at 9 bases. The CDR3 spans 18 residues. V shed 0 bases and J 7 bases; nucleotides not matched to a gene: 12. The germline V gene has CDR1 MGHRA and CDR2 YSYEKL. The CDR3: CASSQDALTGGHGGELFF. The DNA for the CDR3 is TGCGCCAGCAGCCAAGATGCCTTGACAGGGGGTCATGGCGGGGAGCTGTTTTTT.

The chain has TRBV5-1 and TRBJ1-1; no definite D call. Germline loops: CDR1 SGHRS, CDR2 YFSETQ. V was shortened by 7 bases and J by 0 bases, with 7 bases between the two germline ends. This CDR3 region has 12 residues. The CDR3 here is CASGRLNTEAFF. Here the CDR3 DNA reads TGCGCCAGCGGTAGATTGAACACTGAAGCTTTCTTT.

V usage is TRBV6-5 and J usage is TRBJ1-2; D might be TRBD1 (5 bases). The germline V and J ends were trimmed by 7 bases and 4 bases, with 16 bases remaining between them. This CDR3 has 14 amino acids. Looked up from germline, CDR1 is MNHEY and CDR2 is SVGAGI. The CDR3 protein is CASTRAGETYGYTF. The CDR3 DNA reads TGTGCCAGCACCCGTGCGGGGGAGACCTATGGCTACACCTTC.

The V gene is TRBV6-4, the J gene TRBJ2-7; perhaps TRBD1 as D (6 bases). The germline V gene has CDR1 MRHNA and CDR2 SNTAGT. V dropped 0 bases and J dropped 3 bases, with 12 bases sitting between them. The CDR3 length is 15 residues. The CDR3 sequence: CASSDSSRTDYEQYF. Written as DNA, the CDR3 is TGTGCCAGCAGTGACTCGTCTCGGACAGACTACGAGCAGTACTTC.

In the case of this clone: Other DNA sequences from this sample encode an identical CDR3 as well. V gene TRBV5-1 combines with J gene TRBJ1-1, with D perhaps matching TRBD1 (5 bases). This CDR3 region has 14 residues. CDR1 SGHRS and CDR2 YFSETQ come from the germline V gene. V shed 0 bases and J shed 3 bases, with 9 bases lying between them. CDR3 sequence (DNA): TGCGCCAGCAGCTTGGCTGGGGCGGACACTGAAGCTTTCTTT. Its translation: CASSLAGADTEAFF.

The chain employs TRBV6-5 and TRBJ2-5, with a possible D match to TRBD1 (6 bases). The V gene's germline CDR1 is MNHEY and CDR2 SVGAGI. The CDR3 length is 14 residues. The V and J ends lost 5 bases and 4 bases respectively, with 14 bases between them. The CDR3 sequence is CASSLNRVGETQYF. The CDR3 DNA reads as TGTGCCAGCAGTCTAAACAGGGTGGGAGAGACCCAGTACTTC.

This chain joins TRBV11-3 and TRBJ1-5; TRBD1 agrees at 7 bases. After removal of 1 base from V and 2 bases from J, the junction contained 2 bases not matched to a gene. Germline V gene data show CDR1 as SGHNT and CDR2 as YENEEA. The CDR3 totals 15 residues. CDR3 DNA: TGTGCCAGCAGCTTAGGACAGGGTTGCAATCAGCCCCAGCATTTT. Residues: CASSLGQGCNQPQHF.

V and J are TRBV3-1 (or the pseudogene TRBV3-2) and TRBJ1-4, with D possibly being TRBD1 (5 bases). The germline V and J ends were trimmed by 3 bases and 8 bases, with 19 bases remaining between them. This CDR3 contains 16 residues. Germline CDR1 and CDR2: LGHDT and YNNKEL (reference sequence). The CDR3 spells CASSQATGTGGEKLFF. CDR3 in DNA: TGTGCCAGCAGCCAGGCCACTGGGACGGGGGGGGAAAAACTGTTTTTT.

The V and J genes are TRBV7-9 and TRBJ1-1; possibly TRBD1 for D (5 bases). Trimming took 5 bases from V and 10 from J, leaving 23 bases between them. Germline lookup yields CDR1 SEHNR and CDR2 FQNEAQ (reference sequence). This CDR3 is 15 amino acids long. The CDR3: CASSDDRGLWGPAFF. CDR3 coding DNA: TGTGCCAGCAGCGACGATAGAGGTTTGTGGGGCCCAGCTTTCTTT.

CDR3 bases: TGTGCCAGCAGCTTAGCCGGGACTACCGTTTACAATGAGCAGTTCTTC. Translated, it gives CASSLAGTTVYNEQFF. The rearrangement uses TRBV7-9 and TRBJ2-1, with 7 positions matching TRBD2. CDR3 length equals 16 residues. V shed 0 bases, J shed 4 bases, and the junction held 6 bases outside the gene matches. Germline-derived CDR1 and CDR2 are SEHNR and FQNEAQ (reference sequence).

This clone has just one count. This chain joins TRBV6-5 and TRBJ1-2; D gene uncertain. There are 13 residues in the CDR3. Trimming removed 6 bases from V and 2 bases from J, with 10 bases in between. Per the germline V gene, CDR1 is MNHEY and CDR2 is SVGAGI. CDR3 residues: CASRAGKNYGYTF. CDR3 nucleotide sequence: TGTGCCAGCAGGGCCGGGAAAAACTATGGCTACACCTTC.